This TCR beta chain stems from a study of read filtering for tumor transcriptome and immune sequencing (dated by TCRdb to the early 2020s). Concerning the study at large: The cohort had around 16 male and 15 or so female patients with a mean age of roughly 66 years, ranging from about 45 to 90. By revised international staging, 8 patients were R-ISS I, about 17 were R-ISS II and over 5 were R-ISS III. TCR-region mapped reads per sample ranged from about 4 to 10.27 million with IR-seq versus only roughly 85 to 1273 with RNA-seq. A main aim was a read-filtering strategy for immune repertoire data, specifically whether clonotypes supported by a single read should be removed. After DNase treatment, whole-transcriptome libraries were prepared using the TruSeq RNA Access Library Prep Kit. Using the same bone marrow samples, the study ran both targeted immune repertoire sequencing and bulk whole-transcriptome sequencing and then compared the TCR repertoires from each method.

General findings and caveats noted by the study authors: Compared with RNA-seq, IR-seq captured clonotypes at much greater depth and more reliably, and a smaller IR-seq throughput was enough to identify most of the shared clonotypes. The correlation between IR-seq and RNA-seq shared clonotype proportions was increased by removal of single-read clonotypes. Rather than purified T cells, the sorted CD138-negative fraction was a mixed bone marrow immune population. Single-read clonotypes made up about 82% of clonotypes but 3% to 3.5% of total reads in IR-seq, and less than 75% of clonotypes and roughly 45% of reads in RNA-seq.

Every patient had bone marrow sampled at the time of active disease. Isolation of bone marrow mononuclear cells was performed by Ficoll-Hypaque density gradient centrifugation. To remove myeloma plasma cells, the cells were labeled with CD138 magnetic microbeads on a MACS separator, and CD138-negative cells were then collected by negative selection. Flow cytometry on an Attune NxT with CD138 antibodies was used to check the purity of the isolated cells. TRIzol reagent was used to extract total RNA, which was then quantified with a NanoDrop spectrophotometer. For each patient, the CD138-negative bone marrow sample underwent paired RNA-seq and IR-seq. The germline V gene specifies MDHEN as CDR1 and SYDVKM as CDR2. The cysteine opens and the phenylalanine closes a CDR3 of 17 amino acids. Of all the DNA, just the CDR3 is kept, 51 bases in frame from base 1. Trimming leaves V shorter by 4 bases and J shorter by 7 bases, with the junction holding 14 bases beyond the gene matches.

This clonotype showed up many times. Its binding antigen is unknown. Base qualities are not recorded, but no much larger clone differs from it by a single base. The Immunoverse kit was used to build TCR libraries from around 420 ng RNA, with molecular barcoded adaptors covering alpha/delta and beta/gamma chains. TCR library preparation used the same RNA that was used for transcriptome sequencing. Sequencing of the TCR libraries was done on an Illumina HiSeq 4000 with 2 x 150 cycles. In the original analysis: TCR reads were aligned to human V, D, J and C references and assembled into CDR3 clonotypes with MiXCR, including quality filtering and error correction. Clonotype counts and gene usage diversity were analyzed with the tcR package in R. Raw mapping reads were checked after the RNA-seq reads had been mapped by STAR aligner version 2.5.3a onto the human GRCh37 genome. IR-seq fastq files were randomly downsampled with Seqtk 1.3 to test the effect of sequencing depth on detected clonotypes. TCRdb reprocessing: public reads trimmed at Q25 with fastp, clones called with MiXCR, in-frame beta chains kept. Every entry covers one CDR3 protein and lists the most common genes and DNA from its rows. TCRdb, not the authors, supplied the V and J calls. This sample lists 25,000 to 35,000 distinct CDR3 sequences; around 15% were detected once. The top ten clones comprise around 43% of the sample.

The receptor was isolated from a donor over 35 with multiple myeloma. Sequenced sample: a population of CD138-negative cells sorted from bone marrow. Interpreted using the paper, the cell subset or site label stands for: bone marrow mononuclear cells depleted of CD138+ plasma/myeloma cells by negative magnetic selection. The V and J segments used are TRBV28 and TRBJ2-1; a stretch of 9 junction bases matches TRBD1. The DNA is TGTGCCAGCAGTTCCCAGTTACAGGGGGCCCTGTGGAATGAGCAGTTCTTC. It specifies CASSSQLQGALWNEQFF.